Sequencing of this T cell receptor (beta chain) was carried out in a study of T cells in Graves' hyperthyroidism and ophthalmopathy. Study-level points and caveats: Ophthalmopathy and stable hyperthyroidism were told apart by a 13 V-J model. Blood also carried most thyroid clonotypes expanded above 0.001.

Diagnostic assessment was based on clinical symptoms, serum thyroxine and TRAb, thyroid ultrasound and orbital computed tomography. Amplified regions were TCR beta CDR3 sequences from RNA transcripts. The primer set for the first-round RT-PCR of the TCR CDR3 was HTBI. TCRdb reprocessed the multiplex PCR reads via MiXCR and lists one record per CDR3 protein. The sample yields about 290,000 distinct CDR3 sequences, about a sixth seen once. The CDR3 runs 13 residues. Germline-derived CDR1 and CDR2 are SEHNR and FQNEAQ (reference sequence). The ends were cut back, 1 base at V and 6 bases at J, with 9 bases in the middle. Points on this clonotype: Its antigen is as yet unknown. A much larger clone lies one base from this, so it may be a read error.

Sample: blood. The chain couples TRBV7-9 to TRBJ1-1, with a tentative D call TRBD1 (5 bases). The sequence derives from a woman aged 60-75 years with Graves' ophthalmopathy. CDR3 amino acids: CASSLERGSEAFF. CDR3 coding DNA: TGTGCCAGCAGCTTAGAAAGGGGCTCTGAAGCTTTCTTT. Full variable domain (outside the CDR3, taken from reference TRBV7-9 and TRBJ1-1): DTGVSQNPRHKITKRGQNVTFRCDPISEHNRLYWYRQTLGQGPEFLTYFQNEAQLEKSRLLSDRFSAERPKGSFSTLEIQRTEQGDSAMYLCASSLERGSEAFFGQGTRLTVV.